This T cell receptor (beta chain) was identified during a study of T cell repertoires in cytomegalovirus infection. TCRdb fed the reads into MiXCR, producing one record per CDR3 protein. The table lists approximately 110,000 distinct CDR3 sequences, around 30% of them singletons, with 41% in the top ten. Note on this clonotype: The antigen is undetermined.

Looked up from germline, CDR1 is SNHLY and CDR2 is FYNNEI. Germline trimming cut 2 bases from V and 5 bases from J; bases unmatched to any gene: 12. CDR3 size: 18 residues. The genes are TRBV2 and TRBJ2-1; 10 bases are shared with TRBD2. This material consisted of CD8+ T cells from cultured PBMCs, taken from culture after CMV antigen stimulation. The sequence was collected from a human donor in good health (CMV status not recorded). Some clones in this sample may be carry-over from other donors' samples. CDR3 loop: CASSELPPPSGGNNEQFF. The CDR3 DNA reads as TGTGCCAGCAGTGAACTCCCTCCGCCTAGCGGGGGAAACAATGAGCAGTTCTTC.